Following are 21 T cell receptor gamma chains from one sample sequenced in a study of Vδ1+ human thymocytes. Notes on the study in general: Highly polyclonal TRG and TRD repertoires with Gaussian CDR3 length distributions appeared in thymus.

These TCRs are of unknown antigen specificity. Extracted RNA was reverse transcribed into cDNA. Multiplex PCR used pooled V-gene forward primers and a constant-region reverse primer to amplify CDR3s. TCRdb reanalysed the multiplex PCR reads via CATT. Here the sample spans several thousand gamma-chain clones, roughly three fifths being singletons. Sample: Vdelta1+ gamma-delta thymocytes from the thymus. The sample's subset: FACS-sorted CD3+ TCRalphabeta- TCRVdelta1+ TCRVdelta2- thymocytes. The receptors come from a girl less than two years old who had congenital heart surgery.

No J gene was called, and the V gene is TRGV3. Germline loops: CDR1 VTNTFY, CDR2 YDVSTARD (reference sequence). There are 12 residues in the CDR3. In nucleotides, the CDR3 is TGTGCCACCTGGGACGGGCACGGGTTTGGACTCTTT. It translates to CATWDGHGFGLF.

V and J are TRGV5 and TRGJ1 or TRGJ2. In the absence of a J gene in TCRdb, the DNA was matched to germline to assign it here. Per germline, CDR1 VINAFY and CDR2 YDVSNSKD. There are 10 residues in the CDR3. J lost 10 bases, V lost 6 bases, and 6 bases had no gene match. Written as DNA, the CDR3 is TGTGCCACCTGGCCCCGAAAGAAACTCTTT. Its protein product is CATWPRKKLF.

The chain links TRGV2 to TRGJ1 or TRGJ2. TCRdb gives no J gene; it was assigned here by matching the DNA to germline. The ends lost 4 bases at V and 5 bases at J; junction bases unmatched: 5. Germline-derived CDR1 and CDR2 are EGSNGY and YDSYNSKV. This CDR3 contains 12 residues. In nucleotides, the CDR3 is TGTGCCACCTGGGAACCCAATTATAAGAAACTCTTT. This encodes CATWEPNYKKLF.

The V gene is TRGV2, the J gene TRGJP1. The J gene, missing from TCRdb, was assigned here through DNA to germline matching. V lost 6 bases, J lost 1 base, and 5 bases stayed unmatched. This CDR3 is 14 amino acids long. Germline lookup yields CDR1 EGSNGY and CDR2 YDSYNSKV. Here the CDR3 reads CATWSFTTGWFKIF. CDR3 bases: TGTGCCACCTGGAGTTTTACCACTGGTTGGTTCAAGATATTT.

The chain couples TRGV3 to TRGJ1 or TRGJ2. No J gene was available from TCRdb, and it was assigned here by a germline match of the DNA. J lost 2 bases, V lost 4 bases, and 5 bases had no gene match. The CDR3 totals 13 residues. From germline, CDR1 is VTNTFY and CDR2 YDVSTARD (reference sequence). CDR3 sequence: CATWEPDYYKKLF. Here the CDR3 DNA reads TGTGCCACCTGGGAACCAGATTATTATAAGAAACTCTTT.

The chain joins TRGV3 to TRGJ1 or TRGJ2. In the absence of a J gene in TCRdb, the DNA was matched to germline to assign it here. CDR1 and CDR2 (germline): VTNTFY, YDVSTARD (reference sequence). The CDR3 contains 16 residues. V shed 3 bases, J shed 3 bases, and the junction held 14 bases outside the gene matches. CDR3 sequence (DNA): TGTGCCACCTGGGACCAGACCCTGAGGCGTTATTATAAGAAACTCTTT. The encoded protein is CATWDQTLRRYYKKLF.

With respect to this clone: The same CDR3 can be traced to other DNA sequences in this sample. The J gene is uncalled and the V gene is TRGV2. Germline V CDR1 and CDR2: EGSNGY, YDSYNSKV. The CDR3 is made up of 11 amino acids. The CDR3 sequence: CATWDGRVKLF. DNA for the CDR3: TGTGCCACCTGGGACGGGCGGGTGAAGCTCTTT.

The chain is built from TRGV2 and TRGJ1 or TRGJ2. Because TCRdb records no J gene, it was assigned here through a match of the DNA to germline. Looked up from germline, CDR1 is EGSNGY and CDR2 is YDSYNSKV. V shed 0 bases and J 5 bases; nucleotides not matched to a gene: 10. The CDR3 has 15 residues. Written as DNA, the CDR3 is TGTGCCACCTGGGACGGGCCAAGTAGTAATTATAAGAAACTCTTT. It specifies CATWDGPSSNYKKLF.

The rearrangement uses TRGV8 and TRGJ1 or TRGJ2. Here the J gene was assigned by germline matching of the DNA, as TCRdb has none. Germline V CDR1 and CDR2: VENAVY, YDSYNSRV. CDR3 size: 12 residues. With V trimmed by 3 bases and J by 9 bases, 8 bases remained unmatched. The CDR3 DNA reads TGTGCCACCTGGGATTTCCCTTGTAAGAAACTCTTT. Amino acid sequence: CATWDFPCKKLF.

This clone showed up just a few times. This specimen includes other DNA sequences encoding the same CDR3. This sequence joins TRGV9 and TRGJ1 or TRGJ2. TCRdb is silent on the J gene; assignment here came from matching the DNA to germline. CDR3 size: 12 residues. Per germline, CDR1 GITISATS and CDR2 ISYDGTV (reference sequence). V was pared by 0 bases and J by 6 bases, with 2 bases of the junction left unmatched. The CDR3 DNA sequence: TGTGCCTTGTGGGAGGTGCGTTATAAGAAACTCTTT. This codes for CALWEVRYKKLF.

This clone was seen just once. This sequence joins TRGV8 and TRGJ1 or TRGJ2. Here the J gene was assigned by germline matching of the DNA, as TCRdb has none. The V and J ends lost 3 bases and 12 bases, in that order; junction bases with no gene match: 11. Germline CDR1 VENAVY, CDR2 YDSYNSRV. The CDR3 length is 12 residues. CDR3 residues: CATWDYGSWKLF. CDR3 nucleotide sequence: TGTGCCACCTGGGATTATGGGAGTTGGAAACTCTTT.

This clone has a handful of counts. The junction shows a germline mismatch at one end, possibly a read error. The chain is built from TRGV3 and TRGJ1 or TRGJ2. The CDR3 spans 12 residues. CDR1 and CDR2 (germline): VTNTFY, YDVSTARD (reference sequence). The CDR3 DNA follows: TGTGCCGCCTGGGTCCCTTATTATAAGAAACTCTTT. Protein: CAAWVPYYKKLF.

This chain links TRGV9 with TRGJ1 or TRGJ2. In the absence of a J gene in TCRdb, the DNA was matched to germline to assign it here. V lost 12 bases to trimming and J lost 1 base; unmatched junction nucleotides: 6. CDR1 is GITISATS, CDR2 ISYDGTV, per germline (reference sequence). The CDR3 sequence is 11 residues long. The CDR3, as DNA: TGTGCCCCTCATAATTATTATAAGAAACTCTTT. Its protein is CAPHNYYKKLF.

The chain has TRGV9 and TRGJ1 or TRGJ2. TCRdb does not report a J gene; here it was assigned by matching the DNA to germline references. CDR3 size: 14 residues. Germline CDR1 GITISATS, CDR2 ISYDGTV (reference sequence). V lost 4 bases, J lost 4 bases, and 10 bases stayed unmatched. The CDR3 loop is CALWDARGYYKKLF. The CDR3 bases are TGTGCCTTGTGGGACGCACGCGGGTATTATAAGAAACTCTTT.

This clone was picked up one time. This chain links TRGV4 with TRGJ1 or TRGJ2. TCRdb leaves out the J gene; it was filled in here by matching the DNA to germline. V lost 0 bases, J lost 4 bases, and 9 bases stayed unmatched. The CDR3 is made up of 15 amino acids. Germline CDR1 and CDR2: EGSTGY and YDSYTSSV. The CDR3 DNA reads as TGTGCCACCTGGGATGGGCTGGTGGGATATTATAAGAAACTCTTT. It encodes CATWDGLVGYYKKLF.

The rearrangement uses TRGV8 and TRGJ1 or TRGJ2. TCRdb gives no J gene; it was assigned here by matching the DNA to germline. The length of the CDR3 is 13 residues. Trimming took 1 base from V and 5 from J; bases not matched to a gene: 5. Germline assignment: CDR1 VENAVY and CDR2 YDSYNSRV. The CDR3 bases are TGTGCCACCTGGGATAGAATGGATTATAAGAAACTCTTT. Translating gives CATWDRMDYKKLF.

In regard to this clone: This CDR3 is also generated by other DNA sequences in the sample. This chain uses TRGV5 with TRGJ1 or TRGJ2. The J gene is absent in TCRdb and was assigned here via DNA matching to germline. Germline V gene data show CDR1 as VINAFY and CDR2 as YDVSNSKD. J gave up 12 bases and V 0 bases, and 5 bases lay outside the gene matches. CDR3 length: 11 residues. CDR3 nucleotides: TGTGCCACCTGGGACAGGCTCGCGAAACTCTTT. It specifies CATWDRLAKLF.

The V gene is listed as TRGV3; no J gene was called. Germline V lookup: CDR1 VTNTFY, CDR2 YDVSTARD (reference sequence). The CDR3 runs 11 residues. The CDR3 loop reads CATWDRLSQLF. The CDR3, as DNA: TGTGCCACCTGGGACAGGCTTAGTCAACTCTTT.

V is TRGV9 and J is TRGJP. The germline gives CDR1 GITISATS, CDR2 ISYDGTV (reference sequence). The CDR3 covers 16 residues. Losses at the gene ends were 9 bases for V and 28 bases for J; bases not matched to a gene: 33. CDR3 sequence: CALAVGQELGKKIIVF. The CDR3 DNA reads TGTGCCTTGGCGGTGGGGCAAGAGTTGGGCAAAAAAATCATTGTATTT.

This clone was detected once. The chain combines TRGV3 with TRGJP2. Because TCRdb records no J gene, it was assigned here through a match of the DNA to germline. This CDR3 is built from 15 residues. V lost 8 bases to trimming and J lost 0 bases; unmatched junction nucleotides: 9. The germline V gene encodes CDR1 VTNTFY and CDR2 YDVSTARD (reference sequence). CDR3 residues: CATSRRYSSDWIKTF. The DNA for the CDR3 is TGTGCCACCTCCCGTCGATATAGTAGTGATTGGATCAAGACGTTT.

The rearrangement links TRGV2 to TRGJ1 or TRGJ2. In the absence of a J gene in TCRdb, the DNA was matched to germline to assign it here. This CDR3 comprises 11 residues. Looked up from germline, CDR1 is EGSNGY and CDR2 is YDSYNSKV. V dropped 3 bases and J dropped 9; count of bases not matched to a gene: 5. CDR3 loop: CATWDRSKKLF. CDR3 DNA: TGTGCCACCTGGGACCGGAGTAAGAAACTCTTT.